This T cell receptor beta chain was obtained from a study of early T cells in non-severe SARS-CoV-2 infection. Overall study context: The authors sequenced bulk RNA from unsorted whole blood, leaving chains unpaired.

Study findings and constraints: VDJdb matches were skewed toward anti-spike CD8 T cell responses.

The CDR3 totals 16 residues. In germline, CDR1 is SGHTA, CDR2 FQGNSA. V was trimmed by 2 bases and J by 6 bases, leaving 18 bases between them. This clonotype was counted ten times or more. What it binds is not known. Individual cDNA molecules carried attached unique molecular identifiers. TCRdb re-analysed the 5' RACE reads in MiXCR, keeping a single row per CDR3 protein. The table includes tens of thousands of distinct CDR3 sequences, less than 9.5% detected once. The origin of this receptor is an adult who was a healthcare worker with PCR-confirmed SARS-CoV-2 infection or an uninfected control (not recorded which). The sample was whole blood, taken at baseline. The rearrangement links TRBV7-2 to TRBJ2-3; a weak D match, TRBD2 (5 bases). The CDR3 bases are TGTGCCAGCAGCTTACTGGTGTCTAGCAGTCGGGATACGCAGTATTTT. It translates to CASSLLVSSSRDTQYF.